This T cell receptor beta chain was recovered during a study of cytomegalovirus exposure and HLA in healthy donors (dated by TCRdb to 2016 to 2017). Context from the whole study: An earlier analysis of approximately 640 of the donors reported about 250 Gb of sequence data and roughly 110 million unique TCR beta sequences from 150 million to 200 million T cells. Four or five DR-DQ haplotypes were handled as single units for association and clustering because linkage in the cohort was strong. The study combined high-throughput TCR immunosequencing, statistical association of individual TCRs with disease status, and machine learning to predict cytomegalovirus infection status. Approximately 310 gigabases of sequencing data and around 87 million unique TCR sequences were included in an early release covering about 700 HLA-typed donors. A later analysis re-analyzed previously published TCR beta repertoires from 666 donors and added high-resolution HLA genotyping to study TCR occurrence patterns. Every repertoire in the discovery cohort had been generated on one and the same sequencing platform. On average, roughly 250,000 unique TCR beta nucleotide sequences were sequenced per donor among about 400 genotyped donors of the cohort, with roughly 18% of those sequences being non-productive. The study aimed to test whether cataloging public T cell receptors could reveal signatures of past pathogen exposure. The T cell repertoires of around 670 subjects were profiled by immunosequencing and related to cytomegalovirus serostatus. Both class I and class II loci were covered by HLA typing, at four-digit resolution. Along with the roughly 700-subject first cohort, a separate validation cohort of more than 90 different subjects was used. An earlier analysis of around 640 of the donors used high-throughput TCR beta sequencing to judge whether each TCR beta V gene segment behaved as functional or pseudogenic. Of the roughly 390 genotyped donors, about 80% fell in the genetic ancestry cluster associated with self-reported Caucasian donors. In a later genetic analysis, genome-wide SNP genotypes for 398 of the 666 donors were used, and that subset was treated as a discovery cohort. Alongside the repertoire data, information on donor age, sex, ethnicity and CMV serostatus was compiled. In the later analysis, no new phenotypic data were used to find candidate immune exposures; instead, reliance was placed on TCR beta sequences and their occurrence across donors. The number of donors typed differed by locus, with about 629-630 for A, B, C, DRB1 and DQB1, approximately 500 for DQA1, under 610 for DPA1, and some 450 for DPB1. Points the paper makes about the study in general: The sequencing pipeline was judged likely to have produced a cluster of highly shared sequence variants as a technical artifact. A later analysis found that HLA-associated TCR beta chains were more clonally expanded and had lower generation probabilities than equally common non-associated chains. A later genetic analysis reported fewer N-insertions in productive TCRs among donors in an Asian-associated ancestry cluster than the roughly 650-donor mean. CMV serostatus was the only immune exposure information available for the cohort. A further reported finding was that TCR beta sequences accurately predicted the HLA-A and HLA-B alleles for most subjects in the first cohort. A later analysis found that most CMV-associated TCR beta chains appeared HLA-restricted, with HLA associations seemingly driven largely by CMV exposure. This cohort had only TCR beta chains sequenced, and the lack of alpha or paired-chain data limited which features could be detected. In a later analysis, TCR association rates were found to vary across HLA loci, with the most associated TCRs seen for DRB1 alleles and the fewest for HLA-C alleles. In a later genetic analysis, a missense DCLRE1C variant was associated with V-gene and J-gene trimming of TCR beta chains, and the association was replicated in an independent cohort. Broadly in line with IMGT annotations, most TCR beta V segments showed up in productive rearrangements about 87% or about 30% of the time in an earlier analysis of 450 to 600 of the donors. The 87-base-pair reads could not distinguish some IMGT-functional V segments, including TRBV6-2 and TRBV6-3, so those segments were excluded. The classifier was reported to diagnose cytomegalovirus status with high specificity and sensitivity in both the original and validation cohorts. Several of the top co-occurrence clusters appeared to be linked to parvovirus B19, influenza, CMV and Epstein-Barr virus, according to a later analysis. Assigning TCR associations to individual alleles was difficult when HLA alleles, especially DR and DQ, strongly co-occurred. The study listed 164 TCR beta chains as associated with cytomegalovirus. Correlated functional status among segregating V segments might be attributable to linkage disequilibrium, but an unknown experimental factor could not be ruled out. Most TCR sequences were seen in very few donors, while some public TCRs were found in many individuals. It was suggested by the authors that the approach could potentially be generalized to other disease states and immunological phenotypes. Roughly uniform sequencing depth across donors was assumed in presence/absence analyses, although this assumption may not hold. Three of the identified cytomegalovirus-associated TCR beta chains were confirmed in vitro to be specific for cytomegalovirus antigens. Specific HLA alleles were associated with roughly 16,000 TCR beta sequences at a false discovery rate of 0.05 in a later analysis. Because counts were too low, around 18 rarely observed V segments, including chromosome 9 orphons, were left out of the earlier analysis of over 550 of the donors. Because some donors lacked HLA typing at each locus, the association tests relied only on the typed subset.

Concerning this clone: Its antigen is unknown. It has no much larger one-base neighbor in the sample; base qualities were not kept.

The CDR3 holds 13 amino acids from the cysteine to the phenylalanine. Left in the record is the CDR3 DNA by itself, 39 bases read in frame from the first base. The germline V gene (reference sequence) supplies CDR1 LNHDA and CDR2 SQIVND. At the junction V is shortened by 3 bases and J by 2 bases, with 7 bases in between. The library was generated by the immunoSEQ multiplex PCR assay. A mixture of 60 forward primers for TCR Vbeta segments and 13 reverse primers for TCR Jbeta segments was used in the multiplex PCR. Amplification of the CDR3 region of rearranged TCR beta genes was performed with a multiplex PCR assay on genomic DNA. Amplified TCR beta libraries were sequenced as 87-base-pair reads on the Illumina HiSeq System. In the original analysis: A later analysis tallied 75 million to 95 million unique TCR beta chains across the approximately 670 repertoires, and approximately 9.9 million of those chains were shared by two or more donors. Raw reads were error-corrected and collapsed into unique sequences with a nearest-neighbor algorithm that merged closely related sequences to remove PCR and sequencing errors. To assign V, D and J gene segments, CDR3 sequences were aligned to IMGT reference sequences. For a sequence to be retained, a match of at least six nucleotides was required to both a V gene segment and a J gene segment. A rearrangement counted as productive if the CDR3 had no stop codons and remained in frame with V and J, and every other rearrangement counted as non-productive. CDR3 was defined according to IMGT convention as the region running from the second conserved V-encoded cysteine to the conserved J-encoded phenylalanine. In an earlier analysis of some 550 of the donors, sequences lacking an unambiguous match to a single V gene segment were excluded. In an earlier analysis of approximately 590 of the donors, a V segment was called functional when productive rearrangements were above 56.7%, and segregating when the standard deviation between donors exceeded 5%. A statistical classification framework was developed to diagnose cytomegalovirus status using the catalog of TCR beta chain sequences. A later analysis assigned V and J genes by comparing TCR nucleotide sequences with IMGT/GENE-DB human TR gene sequences. In a later analysis, CDR3 sequences and most-parsimonious VDJ recombination scenarios were assigned using the TCRdist pipeline. In a later analysis, every TCR beta chain was defined by the combination of its CDR3 amino acid sequence and its V-gene family, and reads without a unique V-gene family were dropped. To address suspected cross-contamination and a sequencing artifact, a later analysis removed over 500 highly shared, low-generation-probability nucleotide sequences. In a later analysis, a clonal expansion index for each public chain was calculated from normalized within-repertoire ranks of inferred template counts. A later analysis computed generation probabilities with a VDJ recombination model fitted to out-of-frame rearrangements, and checked the results against IGoR. In a later analysis, hypergeometric tests were used to score TCR-TCR, TCR-HLA and TCR-CMV co-occurrence, with a repertoire-size bias correction applied to TCR pairs. To estimate false discovery rates, a later analysis permuted the HLA or CMV assignments 20 times. In a later analysis, co-occurring TCRs were grouped using DBSCAN, and TCRdist sequence similarity was added for clustering within HLA-allele-positive subsets. For co-occurrence clustering, repertoires with fewer than 30,000 or more than 120,000 public chains were excluded, along with a handful of repertoires with anomalous nucleotide sharing. Imported from immuneACCESS, the table was reduced by TCRdb to in-frame sequences with V and J called. These copies leave out some clones; in studies compared against another copy, an unresolved V gene accounts for under half, and the cause of the remainder is not known. That table is the source of V, J and clone size, and D and trimming were worked out from the DNA. The sample table shows approximately 100,000 clones, and approximately 81% are seen once. The top ten clones comprise approximately 4% of the sample.

The cohort comprised several hundred healthy bone marrow donors. At the time of sampling, every cohort member was nominally healthy, though immune exposures that went unrecorded were likely present. The donor was CMV seropositive and belonged to the group of 250 to 300 seropositive cohort members. A peripheral blood sample was provided by each donor, and peripheral blood mononuclear cells were used for TCR beta sequencing. The Qiagen DNeasy Blood Extraction Kit was used to extract genomic DNA from the blood cell samples. Sequenced: PBMCs. The chain is made from TRBV19 and TRBJ1-1, and possibly TRBD1, on 6 matching bases. This TCR derives from a middle-aged woman in good health and CMV-seropositive. The DNA sequence is given as TGTGCCAGTAGTATGGGGGCTAACACTGAAGCTTTCTTT. Its protein reads: CASSMGANTEAFF.